These 21 T cell receptor beta chains were all obtained from the same sample, sequenced in a study of T cell responses to AZD1222 COVID-19 vaccine. The protocol was immunoSEQ multiplex PCR, while the TCRdb copy is restricted to in-frame clones and leaves out a portion. The data show roughly 180,000 clones, around 95% seen once. The specimen comprised peripheral blood, sampled on day 0 of AZD1222 vaccination. These receptors came from an adult in good health.

This sequence joins TRBV6-5 and TRBJ2-3; unclear D gene. CDR3 length: 16 residues. Germline V lookup: CDR1 MNHEY, CDR2 SVGAGI. The V end lost 0 bases, the J end lost 0 bases, and 10 bases lay between the germline ends. The CDR3 spells CASSYSPRPSTDTQYF. The CDR3 DNA is TGTGCCAGCAGTTACTCTCCTAGGCCGAGCACAGATACGCAGTATTTT.

The genes are TRBV2 and TRBJ1-2, with a tentative D call TRBD1 (6 bases). The germline gives CDR1 SNHLY, CDR2 FYNNEI. This CDR3 is built from 11 residues. V gave up 9 bases and J gave up 2 bases, with 7 bases separating them. The CDR3 protein is CARQGNYGYTF. The CDR3 DNA reads TGTGCCAGGCAGGGGAACTATGGCTACACCTTC.

The genes are TRBV12-3 or TRBV12-4 and TRBJ2-7, with 9 bases matching TRBD2. J gave up 6 bases and V 5 bases, and 2 bases lay outside the gene matches. There are 12 residues in the CDR3. CDR3: CASSGGRGEQYF. The CDR3 nucleotides are TGTGCCAGCAGTGGCGGGAGGGGCGAGCAGTACTTC.

The chain couples TRBV29-1 to TRBJ1-2; D call uncertain. The CDR3 extends over 14 amino acids. Trimming pared 7 bases from V and 2 bases from J, leaving 17 bases between. Germline CDR1 reads SQVTM; CDR2 reads ANQGSEA. As DNA, the CDR3 is TGCAGCGCTAGGGATCCAAAATTCAACTATGGCTACACCTTC. Translated, it gives CSARDPKFNYGYTF.

V and J are TRBV19 and TRBJ1-1; 10 nucleotides match TRBD1. With V trimmed by 6 bases and J by 7 bases, 2 bases remained unmatched. The CDR3 is made up of 12 amino acids. Germline loops: CDR1 LNHDA, CDR2 SQIVND (reference sequence). CDR3 residues: CASRGQGREAFF. CDR3 DNA: TGTGCCAGTAGGGGACAGGGGCGTGAAGCTTTCTTT.

The chain combines TRBV7-8 with TRBJ2-1, with 10 bases fitting TRBD2. The CDR3 extends over 19 amino acids. The germline V gene has CDR1 SGHVS and CDR2 FQNEAQ. J gave up 6 bases and V 5 bases, and 19 bases lay outside the gene matches. The CDR3 bases are TGTGCCAGCAGCCCCCTCCGGAAGCGGGAGGGATGGGTGAGCAATGAGCAGTTCTTC. It specifies CASSPLRKREGWVSNEQFF.

The gene calls are TRBV19 and TRBJ1-1; D unresolved. Trimming pared 5 bases from V and 1 base from J, leaving 8 bases between. Germline V gives CDR1 LNHDA, CDR2 SQIVND (reference sequence). The CDR3 loop spans 13 amino acids. The CDR3 here is CASSLSTNTEAFF. Written as DNA, the CDR3 is TGTGCCAGTAGTCTAAGTACGAACACTGAAGCTTTCTTT. Full variable domain (remainder filled in from reference TRBV19 and TRBJ1-1): DGGITQSPKYLFRKEGQNVTLSCEQNLNHDAMYWYRQDPGQGLRLIYYSQIVNDFQKGDIAEGYSVSREKKESFPLTVTSAQKNPTAFYLCASSLSTNTEAFFGQGTRLTVV.

The V and J genes are TRBV18 and TRBJ1-1; D possibly corresponds to TRBD1 (6 bases). Trimming pared 6 bases from V and 5 bases from J, leaving 10 bases between. CDR3 size: 12 residues. Looked up from germline, CDR1 is KGHSH and CDR2 is LQKENI. In DNA, the CDR3 is TGTGCCAGCTCCTCAGGGGAGACTGAAGCTTTCTTT. It codes for CASSSGETEAFF.

The V call is TRBV3-1 (or the pseudogene TRBV3-2), the J call TRBJ1-4; D is possibly TRBD1 (5 bases). Germline V gene sequence: CDR1 LGHDT, CDR2 YNNKEL (reference sequence). Trimming pared 1 base from V and 2 bases from J, leaving 8 bases between. This CDR3 spans 15 amino acids. CDR3 sequence: CASSQGWGTNEKLFF. The DNA of the CDR3 is TGTGCCAGCAGCCAAGGGTGGGGGACTAATGAAAAACTGTTTTTT.

The chain employs TRBV7-9 and TRBJ1-5, with D maybe TRBD1 (5 bases). Germline lookup yields CDR1 SEHNR and CDR2 FQNEAQ (reference sequence). Trimming removed 5 bases at V and 7 bases at J, with 15 bases between. The CDR3 has 14 residues. In DNA form, the CDR3 reads TGTGCCAGCAGCCTTCCGACAGCAACCCAGCCCCAGCATTTT. Its protein is CASSLPTATQPQHF.

The CDR3 region has the DNA TGTGCCAGTGATTGGGGGTATAGCAATCAGCCCCAGCATTTT. Amino acids: CASDWGYSNQPQHF. The rearrangement joins TRBV19 to TRBJ1-5, with a tentative D call TRBD1 (5 bases). CDR1 LNHDA and CDR2 SQIVND come from the germline V gene (reference sequence). With 8 bases removed from V and 0 bases from J, the gap between germline ends came to 11 bases. CDR3 length: 14 residues.

This clone was seen only once. J is TRBJ1-4 and V is TRBV6-5, with D perhaps matching TRBD1 (6 bases). Germline loops: CDR1 MNHEY, CDR2 SVGAGI. The CDR3 extends over 15 amino acids. V was shortened by 0 bases and J by 6 bases, with 11 bases between the two germline ends. CDR3 nucleotides: TGTGCCAGCAGTTACTCGAGGGGGGCGGATGAAAAACTGTTTTTT. It specifies CASSYSRGADEKLFF.

This clone was detected once. The rearrangement links TRBV5-4 to TRBJ1-1; maybe TRBD1 (5 bases). The CDR3 is 12 amino acids. Trimming cost V 0 bases and J 10 bases, with 10 bases left between them. The germline V gene has CDR1 SGHNT and CDR2 YYREEE (reference sequence). CDR3 region: CASSLGQGLAFF. The CDR3 region has the DNA TGTGCCAGCAGCTTGGGGCAGGGATTAGCTTTCTTT.

V and J are TRBV9 and TRBJ2-5, with D possibly being TRBD1 (5 bases). This CDR3 has 15 residues. Trimming pared 4 bases from V and 1 base from J, leaving 14 bases between. Germline values: CDR1 SGDLS, CDR2 YYNGEE. DNA for the CDR3: TGTGCCAGCAGCCCTCAGCCAGGGCCCCAAGAGACCCAGTACTTC. It encodes CASSPQPGPQETQYF.

V is TRBV7-2 and J is TRBJ2-3; D assignment may be TRBD1 or TRBD2 (7 bases each). This CDR3 has 18 residues. V lost 2 bases to trimming and J lost 2 bases, with 20 bases between them. Germline V lookup: CDR1 SGHTA, CDR2 FQGNSA. The CDR3, as DNA: TGTGCCAGCAGCTTAAGGGGGCAGAGCGGGACCTTCACAGATACGCAGTATTTT. This gives the protein CASSLRGQSGTFTDTQYF. The variable domain in full, with the rest retrieved from reference TRBV7-2 and TRBJ2-3, is GAGVSQSPSNKVTEKGKDVELRCDPISGHTALYWYRQSLGQGLEFLIYFQGNSAPDKSGLPSDRFSAERTGGSVSTLTIQRTQQEDSAVYLCASSLRGQSGTFTDTQYFGPGTRLTVL.

This rearrangement joins TRBV6-5 to TRBJ1-5; 8 bases fit TRBD1. J lost 4 bases, V lost 3 bases, and 2 bases had no gene match. The CDR3 runs 14 residues. Germline-derived CDR1 and CDR2 are MNHEY and SVGAGI. DNA for the CDR3: TGTGCCAGCAGTTATAGACAGGGGAATCAGCCCCAGCATTTT. It yields the protein CASSYRQGNQPQHF.

The CDR3 bases are TGCAGCGTTGAAAGCCGTTTAGGGGTTTACGAGCAGTACTTC. It yields the protein CSVESRLGVYEQYF. The rearrangement joins TRBV29-1 to TRBJ2-7; tentative D call: TRBD1 (5 bases). V was trimmed by 2 bases and J by 4 bases, leaving 15 bases between them. The CDR3 consists of 14 residues. Germline-derived CDR1 and CDR2 are SQVTM and ANQGSEA.

This clone came up a few times. The chain has TRBV2 and TRBJ1-1; D is uncertain. CDR3 size: 14 residues. The V and J ends lost 1 base and 4 bases respectively, with 10 bases between them. Germline values: CDR1 SNHLY, CDR2 FYNNEI. DNA of the CDR3: TGTGCCAGCAGTGAAGGAGGGTCGGCCACTGAAGCTTTCTTT. It yields the protein CASSEGGSATEAFF.

V and J are TRBV4-1 and TRBJ2-1; D is perhaps TRBD2 (6 bases). The CDR3 consists of 15 residues. V lost 4 bases and J lost 9, with 19 bases in between. Germline lookup yields CDR1 MGHRA and CDR2 YSYEKL. CDR3 sequence (DNA): TGCGCCAGCAGCCCCTCCGCGGGACGGGGTAGTGAGCAGTTCTTC. Residues: CASSPSAGRGSEQFF.

This chain links TRBV24-1 with TRBJ2-1; 11 bases line up with TRBD2. V trimming: 3 bases; J trimming: 7 bases; junction bases outside the gene matches: 16. This CDR3 has 19 amino acids. The germline V gene has CDR1 KGHDR and CDR2 SFDVKD. CDR3 residues: CATSDELAGDREARNEQFF. The CDR3, as DNA: TGTGCCACCAGTGATGAACTAGCGGGAGATAGGGAGGCCCGGAATGAGCAGTTCTTC.

V usage is TRBV27 and J usage is TRBJ1-5, with D possibly being TRBD1 (6 bases). The CDR3 has 12 amino acids. Per the germline V gene, CDR1 is MNHEY and CDR2 is SMNVEV (reference sequence). With 5 bases removed from V and 7 bases from J, the gap between germline ends came to 9 bases. CDR3 in amino acids: CASSPRGQPQHF. DNA for the CDR3: TGTGCCAGCAGTCCCAGGGGCCAGCCCCAGCATTTT.